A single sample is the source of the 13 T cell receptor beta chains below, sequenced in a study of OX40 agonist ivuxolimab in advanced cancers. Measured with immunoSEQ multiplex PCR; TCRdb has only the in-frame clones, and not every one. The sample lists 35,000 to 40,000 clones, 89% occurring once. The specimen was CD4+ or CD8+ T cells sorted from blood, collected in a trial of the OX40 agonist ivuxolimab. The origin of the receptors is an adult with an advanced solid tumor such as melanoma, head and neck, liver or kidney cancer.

The CDR3 loop is CASSLRQAYTLNTEAFF. CDR3 DNA: TGTGCCAGCAGTTTAAGACAGGCCTACACCCTGAACACTGAAGCTTTCTTT. The chain is built from TRBV28 and TRBJ1-1; weak D call: TRBD1 (6 bases). Deletions cut 2 bases from V and 0 bases from J, with 16 bases between. The CDR3 totals 17 residues. The V gene's germline CDR1 is MDHEN and CDR2 SYDVKM.

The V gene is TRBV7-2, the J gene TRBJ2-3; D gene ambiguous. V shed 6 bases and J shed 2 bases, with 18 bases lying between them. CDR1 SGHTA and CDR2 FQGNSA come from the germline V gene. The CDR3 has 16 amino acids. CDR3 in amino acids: CASRNRGTAITDTQYF. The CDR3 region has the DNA TGTGCCAGCAGGAACCGCGGCACAGCGATCACAGATACGCAGTATTTT.

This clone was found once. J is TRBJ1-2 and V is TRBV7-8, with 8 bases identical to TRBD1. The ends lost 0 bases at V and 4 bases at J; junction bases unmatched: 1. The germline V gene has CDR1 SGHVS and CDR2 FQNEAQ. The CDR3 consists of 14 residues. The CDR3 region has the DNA TGTGCCAGCAGCTTAGCGACAGGGGCCTATGGCTACACCTTC. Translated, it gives CASSLATGAYGYTF.

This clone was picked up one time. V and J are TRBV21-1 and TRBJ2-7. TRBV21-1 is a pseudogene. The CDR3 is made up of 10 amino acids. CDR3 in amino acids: CASSKGEQYF. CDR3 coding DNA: TGTGCCAGCAGCAAGGGGGAGCAGTACTTC.

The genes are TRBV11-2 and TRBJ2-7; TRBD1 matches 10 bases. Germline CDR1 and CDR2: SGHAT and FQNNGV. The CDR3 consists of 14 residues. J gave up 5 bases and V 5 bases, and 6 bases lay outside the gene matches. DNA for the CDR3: TGTGCCAGCAGCCGTGGGACAGGGGTGCACGAGCAGTACTTC. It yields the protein CASSRGTGVHEQYF.

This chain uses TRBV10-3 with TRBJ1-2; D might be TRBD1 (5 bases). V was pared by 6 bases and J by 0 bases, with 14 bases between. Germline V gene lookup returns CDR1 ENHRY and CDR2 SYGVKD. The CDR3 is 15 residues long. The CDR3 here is CAIRGDSDSNYGYTF. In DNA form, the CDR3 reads TGTGCCATCAGAGGTGACAGCGATTCTAACTATGGCTACACCTTC.

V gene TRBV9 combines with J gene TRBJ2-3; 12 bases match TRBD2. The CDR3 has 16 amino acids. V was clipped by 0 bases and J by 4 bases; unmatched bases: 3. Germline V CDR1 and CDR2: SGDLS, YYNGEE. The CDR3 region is CASSVGASGGADTQYF. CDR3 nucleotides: TGTGCCAGCAGCGTAGGGGCTAGCGGGGGGGCAGATACGCAGTATTTT.

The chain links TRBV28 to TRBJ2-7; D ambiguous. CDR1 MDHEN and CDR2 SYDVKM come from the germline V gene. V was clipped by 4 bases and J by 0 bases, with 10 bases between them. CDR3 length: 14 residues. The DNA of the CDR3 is TGTGCCAGCAGTTCCCCCAGGAGCTCCTACGAGCAGTACTTC. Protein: CASSSPRSSYEQYF.

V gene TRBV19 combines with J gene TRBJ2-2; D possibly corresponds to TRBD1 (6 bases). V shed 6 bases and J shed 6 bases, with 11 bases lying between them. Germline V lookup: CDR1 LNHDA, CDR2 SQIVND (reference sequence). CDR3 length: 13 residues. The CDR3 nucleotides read TGTGCCAGTAGCGACAGGTTTCCCGGGGAGCTGTTTTTT. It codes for CASSDRFPGELFF. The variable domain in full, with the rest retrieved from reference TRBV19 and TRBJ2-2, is DGGITQSPKYLFRKEGQNVTLSCEQNLNHDAMYWYRQDPGQGLRLIYYSQIVNDFQKGDIAEGYSVSREKKESFPLTVTSAQKNPTAFYLCASSDRFPGELFFGEGSRLTVL.

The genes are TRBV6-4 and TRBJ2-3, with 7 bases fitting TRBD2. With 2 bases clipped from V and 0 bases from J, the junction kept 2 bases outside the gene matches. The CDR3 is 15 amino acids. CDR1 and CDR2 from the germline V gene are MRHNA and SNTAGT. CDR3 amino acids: CASSDSGASTDTQYF. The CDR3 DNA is TGTGCCAGCAGTGACAGCGGGGCTAGCACAGATACGCAGTATTTT.

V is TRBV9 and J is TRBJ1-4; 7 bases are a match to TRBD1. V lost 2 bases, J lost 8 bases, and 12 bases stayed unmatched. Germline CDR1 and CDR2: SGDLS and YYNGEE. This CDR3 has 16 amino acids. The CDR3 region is CASSVTVGTVGEKLFF. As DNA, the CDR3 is TGTGCCAGCAGCGTTACAGTGGGGACAGTGGGAGAAAAACTGTTTTTT.

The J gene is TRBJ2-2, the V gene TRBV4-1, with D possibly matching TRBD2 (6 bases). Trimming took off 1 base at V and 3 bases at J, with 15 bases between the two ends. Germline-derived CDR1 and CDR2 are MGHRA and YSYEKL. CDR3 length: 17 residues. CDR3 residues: CASSQGPVGLYTGELFF. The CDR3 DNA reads TGCGCCAGCAGCCAAGGACCCGTGGGACTGTACACCGGGGAGCTGTTTTTT.

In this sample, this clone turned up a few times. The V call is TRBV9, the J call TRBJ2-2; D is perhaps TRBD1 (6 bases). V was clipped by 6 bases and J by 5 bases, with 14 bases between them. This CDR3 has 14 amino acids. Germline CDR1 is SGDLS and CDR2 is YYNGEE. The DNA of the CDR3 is TGTGCCAGCACCGAGACAGGTGTTACCGGGGAGCTGTTTTTT. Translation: CASTETGVTGELFF.